Listed here are 18 T cell receptor beta chains from one sample, sequenced in a study of beta chain features in type 1 diabetes. Expressed TCRB transcripts were sequenced, since all the RNA that had been isolated was reverse transcribed. TCRdb's copy holds only in-frame clones and misses some; the assay was immunoSEQ multiplex PCR. Of about 210,000 clones in the sample, about a tenth were seen once. The material sequenced was central memory CD4+ T cells from blood. These receptors all come from a man aged 18 to 30 in good health.

The V and J genes are TRBV5-1 and TRBJ2-7; 8 positions agree with TRBD2. Trimming removed 4 bases from V and 6 bases from J; junction bases left unmatched: 12. CDR1 is SGHRS and CDR2 is YFSETQ in the germline V gene. CDR3 length: 15 amino acids. The CDR3 DNA reads TGCGCCAGCAGCGAGGGGCCAGCGGGAGCGCTCGAGCAGTACTTC. Its translation: CASSEGPAGALEQYF. Filled out from reference TRBV5-1 and TRBJ2-7, the complete variable domain reads KAGVTQTPRYLIKTRGQQVTLSCSPISGHRSVSWYQQTPGQGLQFLFEYFSETQRNKGNFPGRFSGRQFSNSRSEMNVSTLELGDSALYLCASSEGPAGALEQYFGPGTRLTVT.

This sequence joins TRBV7-2 and TRBJ1-2; D not certain. The length of the CDR3 is 14 residues. V was shortened by 1 base and J by 7 bases, with 13 bases between the two germline ends. Germline V gene data show CDR1 as SGHTA and CDR2 as FQGNSA. CDR3 bases: TGTGCCAGCAGCTTAGACCCCGGGTACGGTGGCTACACCTTC. Protein: CASSLDPGYGGYTF.

There are a few counts of this clone. The chain links TRBV10-2 to TRBJ2-7; 7 bases match TRBD1. J gave up 3 bases and V 8 bases, and 10 bases lay outside the gene matches. The CDR3 runs 14 residues. From germline, CDR1 is WSHSY and CDR2 SAAADI. CDR3 DNA sequence: TGCGCCAGCGGAACCCACAGGGGAAACTACGAGCAGTACTTC. This gives the protein CASGTHRGNYEQYF.

This clone was observed a few times. The chain combines TRBV30 with TRBJ2-5; no firm D call. Germline V gene data show CDR1 as GTSNPN and CDR2 as SVGIG (reference sequence). The CDR3 length is 12 residues. V lost 3 bases to trimming and J lost 5 bases, with 10 bases between them. In DNA, the CDR3 is TGTGCCTGGAGCCCCGGTCAGGAGACCCAGTACTTC. Protein sequence: CAWSPGQETQYF. Full variable domain (outside the CDR3, taken from reference TRBV30 and TRBJ2-5): SQTIHQWPATLVQPVGSPLSLECTVEGTSNPNLYWYRQAAGRGLQLLFYSVGIGQISSEVPQNLSASRPQDRQFILSSKKLLLSDSGFYLCAWSPGQETQYFGPGTRLLVL.

This clone was found a few times. This sequence joins TRBV29-1 and TRBJ1-3, with a tentative D call TRBD1 (5 bases). The CDR3 loop spans 14 amino acids. Trimming left V 6 bases short and J 0 bases short, with 12 bases between. Germline V gene sequence: CDR1 SQVTM, CDR2 ANQGSEA. The CDR3 sequence is CSVHRQNSGNTIYF. The CDR3 nucleotides read TGCAGCGTGCATAGACAGAACTCTGGAAACACCATATATTTT.

This clone was counted between two and nine times. This rearrangement joins TRBV7-2 to TRBJ2-3, with TRBD2 matching 7 bases. Germline assignment: CDR1 SGHTA and CDR2 FQGNSA. This CDR3 region has 16 residues. V was clipped by 2 bases and J by 0 bases; unmatched bases: 5. The CDR3 is CASSLRRGTSTDTQYF. The CDR3 bases are TGTGCCAGCAGCTTACGGCGGGGGACTAGCACAGATACGCAGTATTTT. The entire variable domain, with the rest obtained from reference TRBV7-2 and TRBJ2-3, is as follows: GAGVSQSPSNKVTEKGKDVELRCDPISGHTALYWYRQSLGQGLEFLIYFQGNSAPDKSGLPSDRFSAERTGGSVSTLTIQRTQQEDSAVYLCASSLRRGTSTDTQYFGPGTRLTVL.

There are a few counts of this clone. The chain joins TRBV4-3 to TRBJ2-7; TRBD1 agrees at 8 bases. Germline loops: CDR1 LGHNA, CDR2 YSLEER. The CDR3 is made up of 18 amino acids. J gave up 1 base and V 4 bases, and 15 bases lay outside the gene matches. The chain's CDR3 is CASSRYIVLTGDSYEQYF. As DNA, the CDR3 is TGCGCCAGCAGCCGATACATTGTTTTGACAGGGGATTCCTACGAGCAGTACTTC.

The chain joins TRBV13 to TRBJ2-2, with D tentatively TRBD1 (5 bases). The CDR3 sequence is 16 residues long. Germline lookup yields CDR1 PRHDT and CDR2 FYEKMQ (reference sequence). Trimming took off 0 bases at V and 2 bases at J, with 10 bases between the two ends. CDR3 loop: CASSLGRTSNTGELFF. As DNA, the CDR3 is TGTGCCAGCAGCTTAGGGAGGACATCTAACACCGGGGAGCTGTTTTTT. The variable domain in full, completed from reference TRBV13 and TRBJ2-2, reads AAGVIQSPRHLIKEKRETATLKCYPIPRHDTVYWYQQGPGQDPQFLISFYEKMQSDKGSIPDRFSAQQFSDYHSELNMSSLELGDSALYFCASSLGRTSNTGELFFGEGSRLTVL.

The genes are TRBV9 and TRBJ2-3; TRBD2 matches 13 bases. V shed 3 bases, J shed 3 bases, and the junction held 7 bases outside the gene matches. From germline, CDR1 is SGDLS and CDR2 YYNGEE. This CDR3 is 17 amino acids long. CDR3 bases: TGTGCCAGCAGCGCGACTAGCGGGAGGCCCTCGACAGATACGCAGTATTTT. Translation: CASSATSGRPSTDTQYF.

The chain joins TRBV28 to TRBJ2-3; no reliable D call. The CDR3 is 13 amino acids. Trimming left V 9 bases short and J 4 bases short, with 14 bases between. Germline-derived CDR1 and CDR2 are MDHEN and SYDVKM. The chain's CDR3 is CARAKWSADTQYF. CDR3 in DNA: TGTGCCAGGGCAAAATGGTCGGCAGATACGCAGTATTTT.

The chain couples TRBV10-3 to TRBJ2-1, with 10 nucleotides matching TRBD2. Germline CDR1 ENHRY, CDR2 SYGVKD. J gave up 2 bases and V 6 bases, and 4 bases lay outside the gene matches. The CDR3 consists of 15 residues. CDR3 sequence reads: CAIRGGLAAYNEQFF. The CDR3 DNA sequence: TGTGCCATCAGGGGCGGACTAGCGGCCTACAATGAGCAGTTCTTC.

The V call is TRBV25-1, the J call TRBJ2-1; D is possibly TRBD2 (6 bases). The CDR3 runs 15 residues. V was trimmed by 4 bases and J by 5 bases, leaving 15 bases between them. Germline V CDR1 and CDR2: MGHDK, SYGVNS. The CDR3 DNA follows: TGTGCCAGCAGTGCAATTCCGGGACTGGACAATGAGCAGTTCTTC. This translates into CASSAIPGLDNEQFF.

This clone has just a few counts. The chain uses TRBV7-2 and TRBJ1-1; no firm D call. The CDR3 extends over 15 amino acids. Germline V gene sequence: CDR1 SGHTA, CDR2 FQGNSA. V lost 1 base to trimming and J lost 4 bases, with 13 bases between them. The CDR3 sequence: CASSLEGAGSTEAFF. CDR3 nucleotide sequence: TGTGCCAGCAGCTTAGAAGGTGCGGGGAGCACTGAAGCTTTCTTT.

There are a few counts of this clone. This rearrangement joins TRBV18 to TRBJ1-5, with a weak D call TRBD1 (5 bases). CDR1 and CDR2 from the germline V gene are KGHSH and LQKENI. The V and J ends lost 5 bases and 2 bases respectively, with 16 bases between them. The CDR3 runs to 16 residues. The CDR3 sequence is CASSFTAPGGNQPQHF. In DNA, the CDR3 is TGTGCCAGCTCATTTACAGCTCCGGGGGGCAATCAGCCCCAGCATTTT.

The CDR3, as DNA: TGTGCCTGGAGTGGGGGCAGTACCTACGAGCAGTACTTC. It is translated as CAWSGGSTYEQYF. The rearrangement joins TRBV30 to TRBJ2-7, with D perhaps matching TRBD1 (5 bases). Germline V lookup: CDR1 GTSNPN, CDR2 SVGIG (reference sequence). CDR3 size: 13 residues. Trimming left V 1 base short and J 2 bases short, with 9 bases between.

J is TRBJ2-5 and V is TRBV5-1, with a possible D match to TRBD2 (5 bases). CDR1 is SGHRS, CDR2 YFSETQ, per germline. The V and J ends lost 5 bases and 1 base respectively, with 9 bases between them. The CDR3 loop spans 13 amino acids. The CDR3 here is CASRARGQETQYF. In DNA form, the CDR3 reads TGCGCCAGCAGAGCCCGGGGCCAAGAGACCCAGTACTTC.

This clone showed up just a few times. J is TRBJ1-2 and V is TRBV29-1; 9 bases align to TRBD1. Germline V CDR1 and CDR2: SQVTM, ANQGSEA. The CDR3 runs 14 residues. V dropped 6 bases and J dropped 8; count of bases not matched to a gene: 13. CDR3 sequence: CSVLIWTGVEGYTF. In DNA form, the CDR3 reads TGCAGCGTCCTAATCTGGACAGGGGTAGAGGGCTACACCTTC.

This clone came up a few times. The chain employs TRBV5-4 and TRBJ1-3; D unclear. This CDR3 is built from 13 residues. V gave up 1 base and J gave up 0 bases, with 2 bases separating them. Germline V gene sequence: CDR1 SGHNT, CDR2 YYREEE (reference sequence). The CDR3 sequence is CASSLNSGNTIYF. DNA of the CDR3: TGTGCCAGCAGCTTGAACTCTGGAAACACCATATATTTT.